The clone carrying this T cell receptor (beta chain) was seen only a few times. The data are from a study of blood T cells in healthy people across ages. In the study overall: About one barcoded beta molecule was captured per two T cells (by template switching).

The CDR3 extends over 14 amino acids. CDR1 and CDR2 (germline): SGHTA, FQGNSA. The germline V and J ends were trimmed by 6 bases and 5 bases, with 16 bases remaining between them. The authors ran a second PCR of about 6 to 11 cycles using a sample-barcoded 5' primer and a J-beta primer mix. TCRdb called the 5' RACE reads again in MiXCR, with one record for every CDR3 protein. The table has about 1.7 million distinct CDR3 sequences, 28% seen once. Specimen: blood. The chain is built from TRBV7-2 and TRBJ1-1; D unresolved. The source is a woman between 25 and 40 years old in good health. As DNA, the CDR3 is TGTGCCAGCAGTCAGCTCCAGTCAAGGACTGAAGCTTTCTTT. It translates to CASSQLQSRTEAFF.